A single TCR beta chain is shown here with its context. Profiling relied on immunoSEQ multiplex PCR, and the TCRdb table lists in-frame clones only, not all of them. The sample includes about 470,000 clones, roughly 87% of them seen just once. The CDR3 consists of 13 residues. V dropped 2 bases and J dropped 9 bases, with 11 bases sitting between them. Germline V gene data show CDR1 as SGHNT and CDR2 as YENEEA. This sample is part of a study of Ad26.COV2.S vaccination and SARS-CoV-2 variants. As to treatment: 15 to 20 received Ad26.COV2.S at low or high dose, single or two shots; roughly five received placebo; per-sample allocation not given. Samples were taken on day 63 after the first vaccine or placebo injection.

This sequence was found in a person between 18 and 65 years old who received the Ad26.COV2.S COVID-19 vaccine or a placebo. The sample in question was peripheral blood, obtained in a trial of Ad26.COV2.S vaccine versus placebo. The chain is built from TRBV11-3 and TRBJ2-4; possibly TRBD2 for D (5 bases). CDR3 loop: CASSLLGGSIQYF. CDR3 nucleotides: TGTGCCAGCAGCTTACTAGGAGGAAGCATTCAGTACTTC.